This T cell receptor (beta chain) originates from a study of beta chain features in type 1 diabetes. About the research overall: Healthy donors, compared against patients, showed similar age, gender and cell yields.

Study-wide results and caveats: Compared to healthy donors, patients appeared to have naive, central memory and Treg TCRB repertoires that were more alike. Sequencing used cDNA, and cells with high TCR expression could therefore be over-represented. Among patients with Type 1 diabetes, TCRB CDR3s were moderately but significantly shorter in every one of the four CD4+ subsets.

The V and J ends lost 6 bases and 5 bases, in that order; junction bases with no gene match: 5. The CDR3 covers 15 residues. The germline V gene encodes CDR1 SNHLY and CDR2 FYNNEI. All of the isolated RNA was reverse transcribed, so expressed TCRB transcripts were sequenced. Produced via immunoSEQ multiplex PCR; TCRdb's table is partial and in-frame only. The sample includes 600,000 to 750,000 clones, approximately 13% of them seen just once. This clone has only a few counts. Its target is not known. The chain combines TRBV2 with TRBJ2-2; 11 nucleotides line up with TRBD1. The TCR was taken from a man aged 25 to 40 with type 1 diabetes. Sequencing used naive CD4+ T cells from blood. The DNA of the CDR3 is TGTGCCAGCAGGCCCGGACAGGGGGCTACCGGGGAGCTGTTTTTT. Amino acid sequence: CASRPGQGATGELFF.